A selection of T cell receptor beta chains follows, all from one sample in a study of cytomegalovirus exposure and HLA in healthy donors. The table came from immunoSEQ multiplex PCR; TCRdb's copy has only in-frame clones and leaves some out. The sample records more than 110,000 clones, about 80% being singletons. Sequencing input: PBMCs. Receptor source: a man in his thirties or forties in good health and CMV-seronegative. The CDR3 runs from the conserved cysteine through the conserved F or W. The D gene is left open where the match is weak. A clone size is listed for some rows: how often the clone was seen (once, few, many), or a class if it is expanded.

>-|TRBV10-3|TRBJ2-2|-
TGTGCCATCAGCGACAGCAAAAAAAACACCGGGGAGCTGTTTTTT
CAISDSKKNTGELFF
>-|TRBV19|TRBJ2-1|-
TGTGCCAGTAGTTCGCCTAGCCCCCTATACAATGAGCAGTTCTTC
CASSSPSPLYNEQFF
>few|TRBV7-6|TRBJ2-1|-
TGTGCCAGCAGCTTAGGCGGGATTTACAATGAGCAGTTCTTC
CASSLGGIYNEQFF
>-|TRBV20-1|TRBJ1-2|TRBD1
TGCAGTGGGGCAGGGGGACACACCTTC
CSGAGGHTF
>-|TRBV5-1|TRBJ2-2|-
TGCGCCAGCAGCTCGGGACTTAACACCGGGGAGCTGTTTTTT
CASSSGLNTGELFF
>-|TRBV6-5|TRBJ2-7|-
TGTGCCAGCAGTTCCCACCGACAGGAACCGACCTACGAGCAGTACTTC
CASSSHRQEPTYEQYF
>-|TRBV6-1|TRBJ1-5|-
TGTGCCAGCAGTGAAGCGCAATGGAGACGGAGGGAGTTATTGTCCCAGCATTTT
CASSEAQWRRRELLSQHF
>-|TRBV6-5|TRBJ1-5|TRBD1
TGTGCCAGCAGAGAACAGGGGGCGGGTCAGCCCCAGCATTTT
CASREQGAGQPQHF
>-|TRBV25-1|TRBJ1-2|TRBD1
TGTGCCGGCAGGACAGGGAACTATGGCTACACCTTC
CAGRTGNYGYTF
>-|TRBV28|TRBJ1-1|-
TGTGCCAGCAGTTTTGAGAGTGGAGGTGAAGCTTTCTTT
CASSFESGGEAFF
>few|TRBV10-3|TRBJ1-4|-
TGTGCCATCAGTGAGTCAGGGGCAACTAATGAAAAACTGTTTTTT
CAISESGATNEKLFF
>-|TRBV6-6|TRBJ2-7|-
TGTGCCAGCAGTTTTCTGGCAGGGTCCTACGAGCAGTACTTC
CASSFLAGSYEQYF
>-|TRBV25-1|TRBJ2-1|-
TGTGCCAGCAGTCACCCCAACCTCTTAGCGGATGAGCAGTTCTTC
CASSHPNLLADEQFF
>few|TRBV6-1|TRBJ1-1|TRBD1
TGTGCCAGCAGTGCTTGGGGGAGACAGGGTGCGGGCACTGAAGCTTTCTTT
CASSAWGRQGAGTEAFF
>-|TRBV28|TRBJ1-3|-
TGTGCCAGCAGTTTAGAGGGCAGGGGAAACACCATATATTTT
CASSLEGRGNTIYF
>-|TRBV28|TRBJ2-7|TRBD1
TGTGCCAGCAGTCCACGAACAGGGGACTACGAGCAGTACTTC
CASSPRTGDYEQYF
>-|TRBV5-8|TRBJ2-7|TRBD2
TGTGCCATTAAGGAGGAACTAGCGGGAAAAACACTGTCCTACGAGCAGTACTTC
CAIKEELAGKTLSYEQYF
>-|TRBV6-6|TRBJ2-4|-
TGTGCCAGCAGTTACAACAGATCACTAGCCAAAAACATTCAGTACTTC
CASSYNRSLAKNIQYF
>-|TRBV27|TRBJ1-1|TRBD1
TGTGCCAGCAGTTTAATGGTAGGAAGACAGGGGCTCGCTGAAGCTTTCTTT
CASSLMVGRQGLAEAFF
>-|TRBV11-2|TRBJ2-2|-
TGTGCCAGCAGCTTATCTTATGCACAGGAGCTGTTTTTT
CASSLSYAQELFF
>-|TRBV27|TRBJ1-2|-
TGTGCCAGCAGTTTATTCCCCGGCTATGGCTACACCTTC
CASSLFPGYGYTF
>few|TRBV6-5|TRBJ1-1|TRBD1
TGTGCCAGCAGCCGAGACAGGGGCGGGACTGAAGCTTTCTTT
CASSRDRGGTEAFF
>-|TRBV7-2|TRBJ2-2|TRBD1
TGTGCCAGCAGCGTCCAGGGGGCTTCGAACACCGGGGAGCTGTTTTTT
CASSVQGASNTGELFF
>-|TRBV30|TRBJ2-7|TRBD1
TGTGCCTGGGGATTCCCCCGGGACAGGCCCCTGGTGCAGTACTTC
CAWGFPRDRPLVQYF
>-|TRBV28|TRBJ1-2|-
TGTGCCAGCAGACCCAAACGCGGGGACCTTATGAAATACACCTTC
CASRPKRGDLMKYTF
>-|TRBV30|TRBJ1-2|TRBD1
TGTGCCTGGAGTGCCGGAAACCACAGGGGGATGACGGACTATGGCTACACCTTC
CAWSAGNHRGMTDYGYTF
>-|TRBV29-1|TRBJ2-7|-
TGCAGCGTTGCCAGGGTAGATTCCTACGAGCAGTACTTC
CSVARVDSYEQYF
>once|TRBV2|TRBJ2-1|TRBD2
TGTGCCAGCAAAGTGGGACTAGCGGGAGGGCGAAATGAGCAGTTCTTC
CASKVGLAGGRNEQFF
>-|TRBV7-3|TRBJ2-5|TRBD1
TGTGCCAGCAGCCCAGGGGGACAGCAGGGTGAGACCCAGTACTTC
CASSPGGQQGETQYF
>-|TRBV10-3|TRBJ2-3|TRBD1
TGTGCCATCATGGTGACAGGGTATGGGGATACGCAGTATTTT
CAIMVTGYGDTQYF
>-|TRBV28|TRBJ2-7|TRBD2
TGTGCCAGCAGTTTAGCGGGAGGGCCACACGAGCAGTACTTC
CASSLAGGPHEQYF
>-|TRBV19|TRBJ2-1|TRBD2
TGTGCCAGTAGTATAGGGACTAGCTGGAGCTCCTACAATGAGCAGTTCTTC
CASSIGTSWSSYNEQFF
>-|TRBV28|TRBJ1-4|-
TGTGCCAGCAGTTATACAGGGAGAACTAATGAAAAACTGTTTTTT
CASSYTGRTNEKLFF
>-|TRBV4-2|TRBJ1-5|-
TGTGCCAGCAGCCAAGATGCGGATCAGCCCCAGAATTTT
CASSQDADQPQNF
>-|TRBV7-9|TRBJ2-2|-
TGTGCCAGCAGCTTAGCGACTTTGGACACCGGGGAGCTGTTTTTT
CASSLATLDTGELFF
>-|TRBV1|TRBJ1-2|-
TGCACCAGCAGCGGGGTCCGGGACAGGGAGCGAGTCGGCTACACCTTC
CTSSGVRDRERVGYTF
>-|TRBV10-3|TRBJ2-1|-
TGTGCCATCAGTGAGTCGTATTCGTACAATGAGCAGTTCTTC
CAISESYSYNEQFF
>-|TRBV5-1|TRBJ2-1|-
TGCGCCAGCAGCCTACGGGACAACGACAATGAGCAGTTCTTC
CASSLRDNDNEQFF
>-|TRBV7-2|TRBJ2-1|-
TGTGCCAGCAGTCCCAAAACTCTAGCGGAGCAGTTCTTC
CASSPKTLAEQFF
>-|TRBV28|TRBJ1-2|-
TGTGCCAGCAGTTCCTCGACAGGTTCTGGCTACACCTTC
CASSSSTGSGYTF